This T cell receptor (beta chain) was sequenced for a study of early T cells in non-severe SARS-CoV-2 infection. Each CDR3 protein is one row after TCRdb ran MiXCR on the 5' RACE reads. This sample has some 41,000 distinct CDR3 sequences; about 23% occur once, and the top ten carry 4.5% to 5%. The ends were cut back, 7 bases at V and 2 bases at J, with 9 bases in the middle. The germline CDR1 and CDR2 sequences are SQVTM and ANQGSEA. The CDR3 contains 11 residues. The V gene is TRBV29-1, the J gene TRBJ2-7, with D tentatively TRBD2 (5 bases). The sequences come from whole blood, collected at baseline. This TCR was sampled from an adult who was a healthcare worker with PCR-confirmed SARS-CoV-2 infection or an uninfected control (not recorded which). CDR3 DNA sequence: TGCAGCGCCGTCGGGGCCTACGAGCAGTACTTC. Its translation: CSAVGAYEQYF.